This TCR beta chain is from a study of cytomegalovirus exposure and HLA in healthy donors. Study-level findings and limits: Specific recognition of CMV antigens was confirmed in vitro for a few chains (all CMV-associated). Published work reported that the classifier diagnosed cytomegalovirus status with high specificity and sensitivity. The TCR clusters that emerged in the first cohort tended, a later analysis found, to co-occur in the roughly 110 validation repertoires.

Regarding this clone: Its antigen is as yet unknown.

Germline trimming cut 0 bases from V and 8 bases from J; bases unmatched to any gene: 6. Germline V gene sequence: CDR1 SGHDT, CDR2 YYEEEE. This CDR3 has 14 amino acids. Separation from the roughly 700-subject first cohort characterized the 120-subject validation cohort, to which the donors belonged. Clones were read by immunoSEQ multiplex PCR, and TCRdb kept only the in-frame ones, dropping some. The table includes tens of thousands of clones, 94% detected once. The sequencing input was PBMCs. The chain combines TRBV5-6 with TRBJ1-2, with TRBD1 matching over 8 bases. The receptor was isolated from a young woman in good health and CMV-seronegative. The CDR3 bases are TGTGCCAGCAGCTTGGGGACAGGGACAACGGGCTACACCTTC. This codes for CASSLGTGTTGYTF.